A selection of T cell receptor beta chains follows, all from one sample in a study of Graves' ophthalmopathy and Graves' hyperthyroidism. MiXCR was run by TCRdb on the multiplex PCR reads, yielding one entry per CDR3 protein. The profile shows approximately 1.2 million distinct CDR3 sequences, 35% to 40% of them singletons. Sequences were obtained from peripheral blood or thyroid tissue (not recorded which). These receptor sequences come from an adult man with Graves' hyperthyroidism. CDR3s leave out the opening cysteine and the closing phenylalanine or tryptophan. D genes are given only for firm matches.

v_call	d_call	cdr3_aa
TRBV10-3	.	ASRPGRRREKLF
TRBV3-1	TRBD1	ASSQGDSYNSPLH
TRBV5-4	.	ASSLGGGEQPQH
TRBV9	TRBD1	ASSTPTGNDEKLF
TRBV11-2	.	ASSIRGATGGKLF
TRBV20-1	.	SAKAGAGGYT
TRBV7-9	TRBD1	ASSSTGGFETQY
TRBV14	.	ASSPRRDGYT
TRBV7-6	TRBD2	ASSQTSGSGLRETQY
TRBV10-3	.	AISDSGGYQPLH
TRBV19	TRBD1	ASSMQPGTGIYEQY
TRBV7-9	.	ASSLRGGDRAF
TRBV20-1	.	SARDLGDAATNEKLF
TRBV10-3	.	ASRSLGETQY
TRBV27	.	ASSMGRVNEQY
TRBV14	.	ASSQVRRGLTETQY
TRBV11-1	.	ASSTGPWDERY
TRBV6-2/TRBV6-3	.	ASSYSGVQPQH
TRBV20-1	.	SAIALTSFEQY
TRBV6-4	.	ASSYSRGVEKLF
TRBV7-2	TRBD2	ASSLLLAATPSYEQY